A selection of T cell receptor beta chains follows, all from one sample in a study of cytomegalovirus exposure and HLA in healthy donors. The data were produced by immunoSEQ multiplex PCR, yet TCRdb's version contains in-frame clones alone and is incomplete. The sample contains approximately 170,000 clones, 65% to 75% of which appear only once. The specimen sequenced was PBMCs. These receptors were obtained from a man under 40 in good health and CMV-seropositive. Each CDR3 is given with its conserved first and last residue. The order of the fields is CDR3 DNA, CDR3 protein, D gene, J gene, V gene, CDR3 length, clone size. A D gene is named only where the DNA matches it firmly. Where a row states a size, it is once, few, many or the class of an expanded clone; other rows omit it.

DNA: TGTGCCAGCACCCGGGACAGTTTTAACACTGAAGCTTTCTTT; CDR3: CASTRDSFNTEAFF; D: TRBD1; J: TRBJ1-1; V: TRBV27; length: 14; size: NA
DNA: TGTGCCAGCAGTCTATCCCTGGGGCCTCAATATGGCTACACCTTC; CDR3: CASSLSLGPQYGYTF; D: NA; J: TRBJ1-2; V: TRBV27; length: 15; size: NA
DNA: TGTGCCAGCAGCCAAGATGCGGGGCAAGGTTACAATGAGCAGTTCTTC; CDR3: CASSQDAGQGYNEQFF; D: NA; J: TRBJ2-1; V: TRBV4-2; length: 16; size: NA
DNA: TGTGCCAGCAGCCCACTCCGAAATGAAAAACTGTTTTTT; CDR3: CASSPLRNEKLFF; D: NA; J: TRBJ1-4; V: TRBV11-2; length: 13; size: NA
DNA: TGTGCTAGTGGTTTGGTACCAGGCGTTAGGGGCACTGAAGCTTTCTTT; CDR3: CASGLVPGVRGTEAFF; D: NA; J: TRBJ1-1; V: TRBV12-5; length: 16; size: NA
DNA: TGTGCCAGCAGCTCGTCCGGGACAGCGAATCAGCCCCAGCATTTT; CDR3: CASSSSGTANQPQHF; D: TRBD1; J: TRBJ1-5; V: TRBV7-2; length: 15; size: NA
DNA: TGTGCCACACTTGGACTAGCGATGGGCACAGATACGCAGTATTTT; CDR3: CATLGLAMGTDTQYF; D: TRBD2; J: TRBJ2-3; V: TRBV10-3; length: 15; size: few
DNA: TGTGCCAGCAGCTTTGGGACAGCCGAAGCTTTCTTT; CDR3: CASSFGTAEAFF; D: TRBD1; J: TRBJ1-1; V: TRBV5-6; length: 12; size: few
DNA: TGTGCCAGCAGTTACTCGGGCCTTAAAGAGACCCAGTACTTC; CDR3: CASSYSGLKETQYF; D: NA; J: TRBJ2-5; V: TRBV6-5; length: 14; size: NA
DNA: TGTGCCAGCAGTGGTAACAGGAACACTGAAGCTTTCTTT; CDR3: CASSGNRNTEAFF; D: NA; J: TRBJ1-1; V: TRBV6-5; length: 13; size: NA
DNA: TGTGCCAGCAGGGCCACTAGCGGGGGGGACCCGCTGAATGAGCAGTTCTTC; CDR3: CASRATSGGDPLNEQFF; D: TRBD2; J: TRBJ2-1; V: TRBV2; length: 17; size: NA
DNA: TGTGCCAGTAGTATAACAGGACAGGGGATGTCAGTTAACTATGGCTACACCTTC; CDR3: CASSITGQGMSVNYGYTF; D: TRBD1; J: TRBJ1-2; V: TRBV19; length: 18; size: NA